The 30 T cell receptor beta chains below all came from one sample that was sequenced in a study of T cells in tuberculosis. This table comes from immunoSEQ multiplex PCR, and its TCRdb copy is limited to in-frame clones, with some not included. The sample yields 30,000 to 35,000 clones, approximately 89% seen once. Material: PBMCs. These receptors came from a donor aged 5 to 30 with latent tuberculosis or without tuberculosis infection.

CDR3 nucleotides: TGTGCCAGCAGTCCGATCGCCTGGACAGGCAACTACGAGCAGTACTTC. Translating gives CASSPIAWTGNYEQYF. The chain links TRBV28 to TRBJ2-7, with 7 bases identical to TRBD1. The CDR3 covers 16 residues. V trimming: 5 bases; J trimming: 3 bases; junction bases outside the gene matches: 13. Germline V gene data show CDR1 as MDHEN and CDR2 as SYDVKM.

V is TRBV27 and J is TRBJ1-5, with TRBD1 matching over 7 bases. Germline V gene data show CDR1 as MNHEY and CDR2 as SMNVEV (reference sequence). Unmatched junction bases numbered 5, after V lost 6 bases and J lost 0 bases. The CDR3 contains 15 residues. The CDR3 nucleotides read TGTGCCAGCAGCCGGGACAGTTATAGCAATCAGCCCCAGCATTTT. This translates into CASSRDSYSNQPQHF.

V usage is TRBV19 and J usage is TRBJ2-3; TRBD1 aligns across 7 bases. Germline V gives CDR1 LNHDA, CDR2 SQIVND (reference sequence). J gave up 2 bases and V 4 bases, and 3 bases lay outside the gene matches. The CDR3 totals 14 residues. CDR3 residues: CASSTGQLTDTQYF. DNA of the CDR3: TGTGCCAGTAGTACGGGACAGCTCACAGATACGCAGTATTTT. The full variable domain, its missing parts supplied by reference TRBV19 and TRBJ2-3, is DGGITQSPKYLFRKEGQNVTLSCEQNLNHDAMYWYRQDPGQGLRLIYYSQIVNDFQKGDIAEGYSVSREKKESFPLTVTSAQKNPTAFYLCASSTGQLTDTQYFGPGTRLTVL.

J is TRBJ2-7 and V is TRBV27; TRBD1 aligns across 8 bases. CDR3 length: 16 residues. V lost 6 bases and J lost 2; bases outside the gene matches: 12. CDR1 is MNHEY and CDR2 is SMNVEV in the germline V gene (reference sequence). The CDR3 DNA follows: TGTGCCAGCAGCCCTAGTTGGGGACAGGAACCCTACGAGCAGTACTTC. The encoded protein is CASSPSWGQEPYEQYF.

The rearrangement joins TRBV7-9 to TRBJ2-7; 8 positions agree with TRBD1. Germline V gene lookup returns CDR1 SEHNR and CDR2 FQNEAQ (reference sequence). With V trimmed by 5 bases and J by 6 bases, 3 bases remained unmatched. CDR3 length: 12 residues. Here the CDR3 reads CASSDRGGEQYF. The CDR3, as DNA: TGTGCCAGCAGCGACAGGGGTGGCGAGCAGTACTTC.

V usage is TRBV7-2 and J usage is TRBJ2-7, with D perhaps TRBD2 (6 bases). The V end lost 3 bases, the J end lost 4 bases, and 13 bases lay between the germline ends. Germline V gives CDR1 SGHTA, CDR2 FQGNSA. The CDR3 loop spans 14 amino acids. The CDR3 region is CASSFTRESYEQYF. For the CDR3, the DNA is TGTGCCAGCAGCTTTACCCGGGAGTCGTACGAGCAGTACTTC.

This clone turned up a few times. The CDR3 reads CASRGGLALDTQYF. The CDR3 bases are TGTGCCAGCAGAGGTGGACTAGCATTAGATACGCAGTATTTT. The chain joins TRBV6-1 to TRBJ2-3, with TRBD2 identical over 8 bases. This CDR3 region has 14 residues. V was clipped by 6 bases and J by 5 bases; unmatched bases: 7. Looked up from germline, CDR1 is MNHNS and CDR2 is SASEGT.

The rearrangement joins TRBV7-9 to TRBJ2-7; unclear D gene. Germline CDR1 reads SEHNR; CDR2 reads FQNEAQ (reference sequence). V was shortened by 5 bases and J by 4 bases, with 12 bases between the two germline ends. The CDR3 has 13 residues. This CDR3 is CASSPIPKYEQYF. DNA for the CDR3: TGTGCCAGCAGCCCTATACCTAAGTACGAGCAGTACTTC. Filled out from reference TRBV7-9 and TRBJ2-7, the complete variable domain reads DTGVSQNPRHKITKRGQNVTFRCDPISEHNRLYWYRQTLGQGPEFLTYFQNEAQLEKSRLLSDRFSAERPKGSFSTLEIQRTEQGDSAMYLCASSPIPKYEQYFGPGTRLTVT.

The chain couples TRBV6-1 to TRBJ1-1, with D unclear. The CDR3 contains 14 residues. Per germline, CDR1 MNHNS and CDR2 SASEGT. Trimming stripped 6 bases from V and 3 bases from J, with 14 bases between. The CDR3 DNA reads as TGTGCCAGCAGGCGGGCAGCGGCGGACACTGAAGCTTTCTTT. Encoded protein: CASRRAAADTEAFF.

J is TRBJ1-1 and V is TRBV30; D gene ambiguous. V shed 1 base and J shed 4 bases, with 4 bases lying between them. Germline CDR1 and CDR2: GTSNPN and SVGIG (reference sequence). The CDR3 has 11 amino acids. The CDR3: CAWSAVTEAFF. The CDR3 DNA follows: TGTGCCTGGAGTGCAGTCACTGAAGCTTTCTTT.

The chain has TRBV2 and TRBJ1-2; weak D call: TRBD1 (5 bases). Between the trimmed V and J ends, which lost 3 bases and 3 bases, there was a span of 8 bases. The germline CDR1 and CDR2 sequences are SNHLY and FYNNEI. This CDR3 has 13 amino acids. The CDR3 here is CASSDQGDYGYTF. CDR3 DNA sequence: TGTGCCAGCAGTGACCAGGGTGACTATGGCTACACCTTC.

CDR3 in amino acids: CASSSRNIQYF. The CDR3, as DNA: TGTGCCAGCAGTTCGCGGAACATTCAGTACTTC. The V and J genes are TRBV28 and TRBJ2-4, with D unclear. Trimming took 4 bases from V and 7 from J, leaving 5 bases between them. The CDR3 extends over 11 amino acids. Germline assignment: CDR1 MDHEN and CDR2 SYDVKM.

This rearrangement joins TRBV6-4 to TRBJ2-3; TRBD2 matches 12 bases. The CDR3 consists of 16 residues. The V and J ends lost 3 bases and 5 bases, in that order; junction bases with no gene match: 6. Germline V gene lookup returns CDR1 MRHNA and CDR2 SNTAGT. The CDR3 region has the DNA TGTGCCAGCAGTGAAACTAGCGGGGGGCGCGGAGATACGCAGTATTTT. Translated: CASSETSGGRGDTQYF.

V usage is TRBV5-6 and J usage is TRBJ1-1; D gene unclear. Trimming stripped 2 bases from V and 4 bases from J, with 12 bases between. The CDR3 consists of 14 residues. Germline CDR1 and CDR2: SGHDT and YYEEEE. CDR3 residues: CASSLILESTEAFF. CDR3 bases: TGTGCCAGCAGCTTAATCTTGGAGTCCACTGAAGCTTTCTTT.

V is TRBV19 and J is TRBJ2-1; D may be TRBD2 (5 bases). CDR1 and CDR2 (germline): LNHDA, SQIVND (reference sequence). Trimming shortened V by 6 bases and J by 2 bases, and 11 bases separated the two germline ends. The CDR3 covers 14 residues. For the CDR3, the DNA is TGTGCCAGTAGGTTCGAGGGCACCTACAATGAGCAGTTCTTC. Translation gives CASRFEGTYNEQFF.

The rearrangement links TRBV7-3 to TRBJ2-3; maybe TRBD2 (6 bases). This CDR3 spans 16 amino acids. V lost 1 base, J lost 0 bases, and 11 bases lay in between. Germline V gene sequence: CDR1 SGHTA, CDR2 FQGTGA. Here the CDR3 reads CASSLIGGTSTDTQYF. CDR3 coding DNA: TGTGCCAGCAGCTTAATAGGTGGGACTAGCACAGATACGCAGTATTTT.

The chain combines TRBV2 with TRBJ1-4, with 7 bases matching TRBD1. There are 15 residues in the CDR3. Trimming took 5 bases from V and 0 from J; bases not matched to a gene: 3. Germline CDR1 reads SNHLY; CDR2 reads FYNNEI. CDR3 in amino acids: CASSSTGSTNEKLFF. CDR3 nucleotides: TGTGCCAGCAGTTCGACAGGGTCAACTAATGAAAAACTGTTTTTT.

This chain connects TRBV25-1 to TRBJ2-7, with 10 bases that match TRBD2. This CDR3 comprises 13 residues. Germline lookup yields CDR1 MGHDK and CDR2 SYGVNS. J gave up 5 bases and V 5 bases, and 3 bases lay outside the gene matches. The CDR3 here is CASSRTSGNEQYF. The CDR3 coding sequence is TGTGCCAGCAGTAGGACTAGCGGTAACGAGCAGTACTTC.

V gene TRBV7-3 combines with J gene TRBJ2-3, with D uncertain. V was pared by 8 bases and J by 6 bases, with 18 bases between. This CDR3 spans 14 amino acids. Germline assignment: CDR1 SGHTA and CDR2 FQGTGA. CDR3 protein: CASGWAPQADTQYF. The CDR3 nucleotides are TGTGCCAGCGGCTGGGCCCCGCAGGCGGATACGCAGTATTTT. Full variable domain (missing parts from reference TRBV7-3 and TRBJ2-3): GAGVSQTPSNKVTEKGKYVELRCDPISGHTALYWYRQSLGQGPEFLIYFQGTGAADDSGLPNDRFFAVRPEGSVSTLKIQRTERGDSAVYLCASGWAPQADTQYFGPGTRLTVL.

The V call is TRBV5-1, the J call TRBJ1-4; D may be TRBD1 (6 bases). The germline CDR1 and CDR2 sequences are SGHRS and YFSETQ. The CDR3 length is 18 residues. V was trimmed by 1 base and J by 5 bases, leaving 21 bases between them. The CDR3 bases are TGCGCCAGCAGCTTGTCTCCCAGGGGTGGTACGGACAATGAAAAACTGTTTTTT. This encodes CASSLSPRGGTDNEKLFF.

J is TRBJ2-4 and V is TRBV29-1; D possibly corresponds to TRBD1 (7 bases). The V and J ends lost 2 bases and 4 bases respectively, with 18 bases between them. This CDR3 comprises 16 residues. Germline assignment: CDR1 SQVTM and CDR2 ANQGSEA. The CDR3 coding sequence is TGCAGCGTTGAAAGACTCGCAGGGGGGCAAAAAAACATTCAGTACTTC. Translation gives CSVERLAGGQKNIQYF.

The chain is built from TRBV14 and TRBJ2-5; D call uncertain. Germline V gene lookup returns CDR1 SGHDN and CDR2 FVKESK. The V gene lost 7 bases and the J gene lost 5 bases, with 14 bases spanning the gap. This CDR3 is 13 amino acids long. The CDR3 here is CASTARGAETQYF. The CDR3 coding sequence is TGTGCCAGCACCGCAAGAGGCGCGGAGACCCAGTACTTC.

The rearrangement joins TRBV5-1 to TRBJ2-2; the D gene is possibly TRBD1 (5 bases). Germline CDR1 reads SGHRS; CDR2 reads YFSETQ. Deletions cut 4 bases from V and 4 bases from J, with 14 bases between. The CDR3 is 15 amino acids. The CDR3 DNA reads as TGCGCCAGCAGCCCGACAGTAAAATCCACCGGGGAGCTGTTTTTT. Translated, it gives CASSPTVKSTGELFF.

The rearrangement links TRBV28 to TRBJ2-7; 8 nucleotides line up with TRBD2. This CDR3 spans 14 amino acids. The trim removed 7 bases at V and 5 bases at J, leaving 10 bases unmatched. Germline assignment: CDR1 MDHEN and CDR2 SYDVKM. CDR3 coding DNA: TGTGCCAGCACCCAAACCGGGAGGGTCCACGAGCAGTACTTC. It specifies CASTQTGRVHEQYF.

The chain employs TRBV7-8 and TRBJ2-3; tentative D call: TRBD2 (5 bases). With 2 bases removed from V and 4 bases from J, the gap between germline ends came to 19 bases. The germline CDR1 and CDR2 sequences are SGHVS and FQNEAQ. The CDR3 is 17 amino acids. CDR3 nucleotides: TGTGCCAGCAGCTTACCCTCCCTGAGGGCGGAGGCAGATACGCAGTATTTT. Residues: CASSLPSLRAEADTQYF.

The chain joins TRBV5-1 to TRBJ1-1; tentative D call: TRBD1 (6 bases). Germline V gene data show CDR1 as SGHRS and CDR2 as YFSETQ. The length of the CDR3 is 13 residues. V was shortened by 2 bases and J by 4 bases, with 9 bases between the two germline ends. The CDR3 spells CASSFGQRTEAFF. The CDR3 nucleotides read TGCGCCAGCAGCTTCGGACAGCGCACTGAAGCTTTCTTT.

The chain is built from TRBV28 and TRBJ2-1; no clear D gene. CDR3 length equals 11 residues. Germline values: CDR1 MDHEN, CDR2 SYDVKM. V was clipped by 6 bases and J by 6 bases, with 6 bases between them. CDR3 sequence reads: CASSSPNEQFF. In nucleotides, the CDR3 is TGTGCCAGCAGCTCCCCCAATGAGCAGTTCTTC. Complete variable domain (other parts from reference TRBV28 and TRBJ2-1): DVKVTQSSRYLVKRTGEKVFLECVQDMDHENMFWYRQDPGLGLRLIYFSYDVKMKEKGDIPEGYSVSREKKERFSLILESASTNQTSMYLCASSSPNEQFFGPGTRLTVL.

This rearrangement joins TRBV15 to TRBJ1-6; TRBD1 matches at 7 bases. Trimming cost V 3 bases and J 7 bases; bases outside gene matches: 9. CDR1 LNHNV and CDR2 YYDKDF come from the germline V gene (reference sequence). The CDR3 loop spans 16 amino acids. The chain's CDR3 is CATSSPGQGDNSPLHF. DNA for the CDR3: TGTGCCACCAGCAGCCCGGGGCAGGGGGACAATTCACCCCTCCACTTT. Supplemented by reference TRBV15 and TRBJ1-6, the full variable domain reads DAMVIQNPRYQVTQFGKPVTLSCSQTLNHNVMYWYQQKSSQAPKLLFHYYDKDFNNEADTPDNFQSRRPNTSFCFLDIRSPGLGDTAMYLCATSSPGQGDNSPLHFGNGTRLTVT.

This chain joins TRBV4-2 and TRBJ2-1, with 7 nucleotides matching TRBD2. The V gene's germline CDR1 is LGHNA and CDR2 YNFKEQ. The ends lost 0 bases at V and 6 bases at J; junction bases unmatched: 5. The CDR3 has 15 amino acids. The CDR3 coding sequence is TGTGCCAGCAGCCAAGATCCCGCTAGCGGCAATGAGCAGTTCTTC. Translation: CASSQDPASGNEQFF.

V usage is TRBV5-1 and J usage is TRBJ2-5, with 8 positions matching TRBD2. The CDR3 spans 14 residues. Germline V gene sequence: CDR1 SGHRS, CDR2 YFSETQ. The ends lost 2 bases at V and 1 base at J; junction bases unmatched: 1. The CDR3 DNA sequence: TGCGCCAGCAGCTTAAGCGGGGGCCAAGAGACCCAGTACTTC. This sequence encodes CASSLSGGQETQYF.